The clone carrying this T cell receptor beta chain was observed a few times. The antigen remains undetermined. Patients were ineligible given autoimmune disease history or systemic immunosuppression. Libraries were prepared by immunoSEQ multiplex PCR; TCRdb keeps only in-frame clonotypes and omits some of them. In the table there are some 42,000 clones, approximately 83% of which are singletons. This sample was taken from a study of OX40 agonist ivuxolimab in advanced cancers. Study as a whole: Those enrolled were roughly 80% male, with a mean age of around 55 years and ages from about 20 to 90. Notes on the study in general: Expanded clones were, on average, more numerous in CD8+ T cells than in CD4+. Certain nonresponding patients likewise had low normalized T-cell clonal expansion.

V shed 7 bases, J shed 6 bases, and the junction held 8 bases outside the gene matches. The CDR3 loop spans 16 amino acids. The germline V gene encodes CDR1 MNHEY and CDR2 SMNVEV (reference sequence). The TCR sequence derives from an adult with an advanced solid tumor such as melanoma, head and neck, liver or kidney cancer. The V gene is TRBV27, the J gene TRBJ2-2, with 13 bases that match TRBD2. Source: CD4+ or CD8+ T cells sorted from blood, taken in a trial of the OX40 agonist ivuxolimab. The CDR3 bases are TGTGCCAGCAAAAAACTAGCGGGAGGGCCGGCCGGGGAGCTGTTTTTT. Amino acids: CASKKLAGGPAGELFF.